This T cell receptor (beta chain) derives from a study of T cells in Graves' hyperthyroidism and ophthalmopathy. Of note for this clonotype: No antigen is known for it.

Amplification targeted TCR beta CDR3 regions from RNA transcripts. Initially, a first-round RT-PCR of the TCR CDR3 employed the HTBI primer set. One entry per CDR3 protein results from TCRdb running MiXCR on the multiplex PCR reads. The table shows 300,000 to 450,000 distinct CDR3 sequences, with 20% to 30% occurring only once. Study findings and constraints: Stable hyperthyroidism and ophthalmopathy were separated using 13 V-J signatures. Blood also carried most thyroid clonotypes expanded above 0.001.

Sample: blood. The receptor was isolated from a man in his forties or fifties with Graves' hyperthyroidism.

The CDR3 DNA sequence: TGCGCCAGCAGCTTGACAGGGAGCGGCAATCAGCCCCAGCATTTT. Its protein is CASSLTGSGNQPQHF. The gene calls are TRBV5-1 and TRBJ1-5, with a weak D call TRBD1 (6 bases). Germline CDR1 SGHRS, CDR2 YFSETQ. There are 15 residues in the CDR3. The V end was cut by 1 base, the J end by 2 bases, with 10 bases between.